This TCR beta chain was observed in a study of blood T cells in healthy people across ages. Trimming left V 1 base short and J 2 bases short, with 8 bases between. Per germline, CDR1 MNHEY and CDR2 SVGAGI. The CDR3 consists of 14 residues. The table lists this clonotype with a few counts. What it binds is not known. A sample-barcoded 5' primer and a J-beta primer mix were used in a second PCR of roughly 6 to 11 cycles. MiXCR was run by TCRdb on the 5' RACE reads, yielding one entry per CDR3 protein. The sample holds about 1.5 million distinct CDR3 sequences, 35% to 45% seen once. General observations from the study: Considered underestimates were the diversity estimates obtained from one million T cells.

The sample taken for sequencing was blood. This TCR derives from a woman between 18 and 29 years old in good health. The chain joins TRBV6-5 to TRBJ2-5; D is unclear. Here the CDR3 DNA reads TGTGCCAGCAGTTACTGGCAGTATCAAGAGACCCAGTACTTC. Translated, it gives CASSYWQYQETQYF.